This TCR beta chain emerged from a study of control samples from healthy donors and cancer patients. The data were produced by immunoSEQ multiplex PCR, yet TCRdb's version contains in-frame clones alone and is incomplete. The repertoire includes tens of thousands of clones, 94% of them detected once, and less than 4.5% sits in the top ten. V was cut by 6 bases and J by 6 bases, with 15 bases left in between. CDR3 length: 14 residues. Germline loops: CDR1 MNHEY, CDR2 SVGAGI. This chain links TRBV6-5 with TRBJ1-5, with D unresolved. The sequencing input was blood. The receptor comes from a man aged 30-40 years in good health. DNA for the CDR3: TGTGCCAGCAGGAATACATCGGTAGGTCAGCCCCAGCATTTT. As protein: CASRNTSVGQPQHF.